Sequencing of this T cell receptor beta chain was carried out in a study of regulatory T cells in long-lasting Graves disease. Study-wide findings and caveats: There were preferences for TRBV28, TRBJ1-2 and TRBJ2-5 in persistent disease.

Library construction for TCR beta used iRepertoire HTBI primers and Arm-PCR of CDR3 regions. TCRdb itself ran the multiplex PCR reads through MiXCR, one entry per CDR3 protein. The data hold 450,000 to 700,000 distinct CDR3 sequences, with approximately 15% observed a single time. Germline assignment: CDR1 LNHDA and CDR2 SQIVND (reference sequence). Losses at the gene ends were 7 bases for V and 2 bases for J; bases not matched to a gene: 11. The CDR3 totals 16 residues. This clonotype showed up just a few times. The antigen is not known. Regarding time point: newly diagnosed GD, antithyroid drugs for less than 3 months. The TCR library was made from RNA that had been extracted from PBMCs in TRIzol. Separately, the same data were catalogued under a study of T cells in Graves' hyperthyroidism and ophthalmopathy. That work contributes: From stable hyperthyroidism, ophthalmopathy was set apart by a 13 V-J model.

The chain joins TRBV19 to TRBJ2-3, with 8 bases that match TRBD1. This TCR was sampled from a man aged 25 to 40 with Graves disease. Sequenced here: peripheral blood mononuclear cells (PBMCs), sampled at new diagnosis, from a patient treated with antithyroid drugs. The CDR3 nucleotides are TGTGCCAGTACCCCATGGGGACAGGCGGCCACAGATACGCAGTATTTT. Protein: CASTPWGQAATDTQYF.